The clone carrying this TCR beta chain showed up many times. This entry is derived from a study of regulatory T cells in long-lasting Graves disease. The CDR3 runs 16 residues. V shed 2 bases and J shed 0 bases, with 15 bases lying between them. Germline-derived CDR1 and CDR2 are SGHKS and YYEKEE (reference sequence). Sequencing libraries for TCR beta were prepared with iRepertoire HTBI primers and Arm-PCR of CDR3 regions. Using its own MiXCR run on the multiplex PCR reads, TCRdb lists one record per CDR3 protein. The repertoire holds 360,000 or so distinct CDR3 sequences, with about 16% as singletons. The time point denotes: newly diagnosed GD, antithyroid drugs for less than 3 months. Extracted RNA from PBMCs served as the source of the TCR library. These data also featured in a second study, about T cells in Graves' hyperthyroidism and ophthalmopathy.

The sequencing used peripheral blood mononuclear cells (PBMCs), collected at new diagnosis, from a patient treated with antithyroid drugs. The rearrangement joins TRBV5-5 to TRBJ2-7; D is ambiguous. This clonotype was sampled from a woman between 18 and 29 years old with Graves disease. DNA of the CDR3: TGTGCCAGCAGCTTACTTGGGCAGTCGTCCTCCTACGAGCAGTACTTC. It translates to CASSLLGQSSSYEQYF.